This TCR beta chain was profiled in a study of T cells in Graves' hyperthyroidism and ophthalmopathy. Clinicians diagnosed patients from clinical symptoms, serum thyroxine and TRAb, thyroid ultrasound and orbital computed tomography. RNA transcripts gave rise to amplified TCR beta CDR3 regions. TCR CDR3 regions were first amplified by RT-PCR with HTBI primers. TCRdb recomputed calls from the multiplex PCR reads with MiXCR, one row per CDR3 protein. The table lists hundreds of thousands of distinct CDR3 sequences, approximately 15% of them singletons. This clonotype was counted at least ten times. Antigen: not known. Notes on the study in general: Researchers report that a 13 V-J model separated ophthalmopathy from stable hyperthyroidism.

From germline, CDR1 is PRHDT and CDR2 FYEKMQ (reference sequence). This CDR3 is 15 amino acids long. Trimming cost V 3 bases and J 7 bases; bases outside gene matches: 10. The sequence came from a woman aged 18-29 years with Graves' hyperthyroidism. Sequenced sample: blood. The J gene is TRBJ1-2, the V gene TRBV13; TRBD1 matches 8 bases. The CDR3 loop is CASSFPDRGQGGYTF. In nucleotides, the CDR3 is TGTGCCAGCAGCTTTCCAGACAGGGGTCAGGGTGGCTACACCTTC.